This T cell receptor beta chain derives from a study of a mutant IDH1 vaccine in newly diagnosed glioma. Study information: Following radiotherapy alone, or alongside temozolomide cycles, vaccination was started after an interval of 4-6 weeks. Before enrollment, the patients had been treated with radiotherapy alone, temozolomide alone, or both together. Most of them had received both.

Time point noted: week 5, during vaccination. What each vaccine dose contained was 300 ug of mutant IDH1 20-mer peptide, accompanied by topical imiquimod. Regarding this clone: Its antigen remains unknown.

V lost 10 bases and J lost 4, with 19 bases in between. This CDR3 is built from 14 residues. CDR1 and CDR2 (germline): MNHEY, SVGAGI. Data came from immunoSEQ multiplex PCR; TCRdb stores just in-frame clones and leaves some out. The sample gives around 42,000 clones, 70% to 90% of which show up once; 1.7% is in the top ten. V gene TRBV6-5 combines with J gene TRBJ1-1; D is unclear. This sequence was found in a man aged 40-49 years with glioma. The sample in question was PBMCs, obtained from a glioma patient whose treatment included an IDH1 peptide vaccine. The CDR3 spells CATTPRPGFTEAFF. For the CDR3, the DNA is TGTGCCACAACTCCCCGGCCGGGCTTCACTGAAGCTTTCTTT.